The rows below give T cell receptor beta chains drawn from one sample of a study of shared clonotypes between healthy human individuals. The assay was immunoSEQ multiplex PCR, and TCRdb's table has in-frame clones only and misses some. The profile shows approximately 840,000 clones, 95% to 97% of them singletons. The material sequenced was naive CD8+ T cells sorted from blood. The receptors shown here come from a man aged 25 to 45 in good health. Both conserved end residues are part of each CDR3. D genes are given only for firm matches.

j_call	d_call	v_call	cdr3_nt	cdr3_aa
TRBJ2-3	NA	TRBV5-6	TGTGCCAGCAGCGCGGACAGCACAGATACGCAGTATTTT	CASSADSTDTQYF
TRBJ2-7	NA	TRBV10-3	TGTGCCATCAGCGGACCCAGCTCCTACGAGCAGTACTTC	CAISGPSSYEQYF
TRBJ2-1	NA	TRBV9	TGTGCCAGCAGCGTAGCCATGAATGAGCAGTTCTTC	CASSVAMNEQFF
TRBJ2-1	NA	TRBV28	TGTGCCAGCAGTTTATATGCAGGGGATTACAATGAGCAGTTCTTC	CASSLYAGDYNEQFF
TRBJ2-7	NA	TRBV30	TGTGCCTGGAGTTGGGGGGGCGGAAACCTATACGAGCAGTACTTC	CAWSWGGGNLYEQYF
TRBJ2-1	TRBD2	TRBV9	TGTGCCAGCAGCGTAGAGGGAGCGGGAGTAGACAATGAGCAGTTCTTC	CASSVEGAGVDNEQFF
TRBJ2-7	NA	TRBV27	TGTGCCAGCGTAGCCCCCGTCGGAGAGCAGTACTTC	CASVAPVGEQYF
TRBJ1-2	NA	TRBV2	TGTGCCAGCAGTGAAGCGGGTAGCGCGGAGGACTATGGCTACACCTTC	CASSEAGSAEDYGYTF
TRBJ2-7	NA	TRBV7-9	TGTGCCAGCAGCGCTCGGGTTTACGAGCAGTACTTC	CASSARVYEQYF
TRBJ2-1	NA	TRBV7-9	TGTGCCAGCAGCTTAGTGTTGGGTGGGGCGGATGAGCAGTTCTTC	CASSLVLGGADEQFF
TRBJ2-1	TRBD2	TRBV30	TGTGCCTGGAGTGATCTAGCGGGAGATTACAATGAGCAGTTCTTC	CAWSDLAGDYNEQFF